The 13 T cell receptor beta chains below all came from one sample that was sequenced in a study of vaccination and CD4 T cells after COVID-19. Treatment meaning: roughly ten-day PBMC culture with coronavirus spike peptide pools or control peptides (ViraFEST assay). Once obtained from cultured CD4+ T cells, the DNA was sequenced using the Oncomine TCR Beta short-read assay. Each CDR3 protein gets one entry after TCRdb re-called the PCR reads with MiXCR. The sample holds approximately 19,000 distinct CDR3 sequences, about 39% seen once. These TCRs' antigens remain unknown. The sample taken for sequencing was CD4+ T cells from blood, cultured in vitro. These receptors came from a human donor who had recovered from COVID-19.

By proportion, this clonotype is large. The V gene is TRBV5-1, the J gene TRBJ1-1; no definite D call. This CDR3 has 13 residues. CDR1 is SGHRS, CDR2 YFSETQ, per germline. Trimming left V 1 base short and J 3 bases short, with 7 bases between. For the CDR3, the DNA is TGCGCCAGCAGCTTGAAACAAGACACTGAAGCTTTCTTT. Translating it yields CASSLKQDTEAFF. Full variable domain (missing parts from reference TRBV5-1 and TRBJ1-1): KAGVTQTPRYLIKTRGQQVTLSCSPISGHRSVSWYQQTPGQGLQFLFEYFSETQRNKGNFPGRFSGRQFSNSRSEMNVSTLELGDSALYLCASSLKQDTEAFFGQGTRLTVV.

The chain recombines TRBV7-8 with TRBJ1-5, with D unclear. Germline loops: CDR1 SGHVS, CDR2 FQNEAQ. Trimming cost V 2 bases and J 6 bases, with 11 bases left between them. The CDR3 is made up of 14 amino acids. In DNA, the CDR3 is TGTGCCAGCAGCTTAATATCAGGCGGTCAGCCCCAGCATTTT. Residues: CASSLISGGQPQHF.

This chain connects TRBV7-2 to TRBJ2-3, with 9 positions matching TRBD2. The CDR3 has 15 amino acids. The germline V gene has CDR1 SGHTA and CDR2 FQGNSA. V shed 0 bases, J shed 4 bases, and the junction held 2 bases outside the gene matches. CDR3 sequence (DNA): TGTGCCAGCAGCTTAGCTAGCGGGAGCGCAGATACGCAGTATTTT. Protein: CASSLASGSADTQYF.

The chain employs TRBV9 and TRBJ2-5; tentatively, D is TRBD1 or TRBD2 (6 bases each). This CDR3 has 14 amino acids. V dropped 1 base and J dropped 5 bases, with 12 bases sitting between them. The germline V gene has CDR1 SGDLS and CDR2 YYNGEE. CDR3 loop: CASSVNTGRETQYF. CDR3 DNA: TGTGCCAGCAGCGTAAACACAGGGAGGGAGACCCAGTACTTC.

This clonotype was counted between two and nine times. V usage is TRBV6-1 and J usage is TRBJ2-5; 10 nucleotides agree with TRBD2. V lost 0 bases, J lost 4 bases, and 8 bases stayed unmatched. CDR1 is MNHNS, CDR2 SASEGT, per germline. The CDR3 contains 17 residues. The CDR3 DNA reads as TGTGCCAGCAGTGAAGCGCTTAGCGGGGGGCCTCGAGAGACCCAGTACTTC. Translating it yields CASSEALSGGPRETQYF.

The chain is built from TRBV27 and TRBJ1-2, with D possibly matching TRBD1 (6 bases). Trimming pared 6 bases from V and 1 base from J, leaving 12 bases between. Germline loops: CDR1 MNHEY, CDR2 SMNVEV (reference sequence). The CDR3 is made up of 14 amino acids. Here the CDR3 DNA reads TGTGCCAGCAGAGGACAGTACTTTAACTATGGCTACACCTTC. Protein: CASRGQYFNYGYTF.

This clonotype has a handful of counts. The chain carries TRBV10-1 and TRBJ1-2; D is possibly TRBD1 (6 bases). The CDR3 is made up of 15 amino acids. The germline V gene has CDR1 WNHNN and CDR2 SYGVQD (reference sequence). With 0 bases removed from V and 5 bases from J, the gap between germline ends came to 13 bases. The CDR3 coding sequence is TGCGCCAGCAGTGAGTCCACGGGGGGCTATTATGGCTACACCTTC. This translates into CASSESTGGYYGYTF.

The chain carries TRBV6-1 and TRBJ2-1, with 9 nucleotides matching TRBD1. The germline gives CDR1 MNHNS, CDR2 SASEGT. This CDR3 spans 18 amino acids. J gave up 10 bases and V 6 bases, and 22 bases lay outside the gene matches. This chain's CDR3 is CASRGGQGAPLWGYEQFF. For the CDR3, the DNA is TGTGCCAGCAGGGGGGGACAGGGAGCACCTTTGTGGGGCTACGAGCAGTTCTTC.

This clonotype was recorded only once. This chain connects TRBV4-2 to TRBJ1-3; no clear D gene. The CDR3 covers 17 residues. V was pared by 0 bases and J by 0 bases, with 12 bases between. Germline loops: CDR1 LGHNA, CDR2 YNFKEQ. CDR3 bases: TGTGCCAGCAGCCAAGACACTTACATGAGCTCTGGAAACACCATATATTTT. This codes for CASSQDTYMSSGNTIYF.

This clonotype has just a few counts. The chain carries TRBV20-1 and TRBJ2-1; weak D call: TRBD2 (5 bases). V was clipped by 1 base and J by 8 bases, with 12 bases between them. CDR3 length: 13 amino acids. The germline gives CDR1 DFQATT, CDR2 SNEGSKA (reference sequence). The CDR3 region has the DNA TGCAGTGCTAGAGGAAAACTAGTCGATGAGCAGTTCTTC. It codes for CSARGKLVDEQFF.

This clonotype has just a few counts. The chain has TRBV6-1 and TRBJ1-5; possible D gene TRBD1, 5 bases. V gave up 6 bases and J gave up 3 bases, with 9 bases separating them. The CDR3 covers 13 residues. Looked up from germline, CDR1 is MNHNS and CDR2 is SASEGT. CDR3 bases: TGTGCCAGCAGCGGGGCCTTCAATCAGCCCCAGCATTTT. Its translation: CASSGAFNQPQHF.

This chain uses TRBV7-8 with TRBJ2-7; TRBD2 matches at 10 bases. V lost 0 bases to trimming and J lost 3 bases; unmatched junction nucleotides: 8. The germline gives CDR1 SGHVS, CDR2 FQNEAQ. The CDR3 sequence is 17 residues long. CDR3 residues: CASSLAGSSGSIYEQYF. The DNA for the CDR3 is TGTGCCAGCAGCTTAGCCGGGTCTAGCGGGAGTATCTACGAGCAGTACTTC.

This clonotype was observed a few times. The chain joins TRBV6-1 to TRBJ2-7; 8 nucleotides match TRBD1. J was trimmed by 2 bases and V by 6 bases; bases with no gene match: 9. CDR1 and CDR2 from the germline V gene are MNHNS and SASEGT. The CDR3 is 15 residues long. CDR3 residues: CASRRGTGVTYEQYF. In DNA form, the CDR3 reads TGTGCCAGCAGAAGGGGGACAGGAGTAACCTACGAGCAGTACTTC.